This TCR beta chain was identified during a study of STAT5B mutations in CD4+ large granular lymphocyte leukemia. Clones were read by immunoSEQ multiplex PCR, and TCRdb kept only the in-frame ones, dropping some. The sample consists of approximately 23,000 clones, 78% of them appearing once. Germline V gives CDR1 KGHSH, CDR2 LQKENI. This CDR3 contains 17 residues. J was trimmed by 0 bases and V by 1 base; bases with no gene match: 5. The TCR was taken from a human donor in good health. The V and J genes are TRBV18 and TRBJ2-1; TRBD2 matches at 8 bases. Sequences were obtained from CD4+ T cells from blood buffy coats. This CDR3 reads CASSPLAGGHSYNEQFF. The DNA for the CDR3 is TGTGCCAGCTCACCACTGGCGGGGGGTCACTCCTACAATGAGCAGTTCTTC.